What follows are 20 T cell receptor beta chains derived from one specimen sequenced in a study of T cell repertoires in cytomegalovirus infection. Each CDR3 protein gets one entry after TCRdb re-called the reads with MiXCR. The sample lists almost 300,000 distinct CDR3 sequences; around 10% were seen once. Material: PBMCs. These receptors were obtained from a human donor in good health (CMV status not recorded). Some clones in this sample may be carry-over from other donors' samples.

Relative to its sample, this clonotype is medium-sized. V and J are TRBV7-2 and TRBJ1-2; the match to TRBD1 covers 9 bases. The CDR3 is 18 amino acids. CDR1 SGHTA and CDR2 FQGNSA come from the germline V gene. J was trimmed by 7 bases and V by 4 bases; bases with no gene match: 19. In DNA, the CDR3 is TGTGCCAGCAGCTCCAGTGCATCCTCCGGGACAGGGTACTTTGGCTACACCTTC. This gives the protein CASSSSASSGTGYFGYTF.

This clonotype was counted ten times or more. V and J are TRBV6-6 and TRBJ2-5, with 15 bases lining up with TRBD2. This CDR3 spans 17 amino acids. The germline gives CDR1 MNHNY, CDR2 SVGAGI (reference sequence). J lost 0 bases, V lost 4 bases, and 3 bases had no gene match. The CDR3 nucleotides read TGTGCCAGCAGTTCCGGGACTAGCGGGGGGTACCAAGAGACCCAGTACTTC. Residues: CASSSGTSGGYQETQYF.

This clonotype was seen many times. The junction differs from germline at one of its ends, possibly a read error. The V call is TRBV7-9, the J call TRBJ2-6; D is perhaps TRBD2 (5 bases). Germline CDR1 and CDR2: SEHNR and FQNEAQ (reference sequence). The CDR3 loop spans 13 amino acids. The CDR3 loop is CASSLDGDNVLTF. The CDR3 nucleotides read TGTGCCAGCAGCTTAGACGGGGACAACGTCCTGACTTTC.

The chain joins TRBV7-9 to TRBJ1-2; D uncertain. The CDR3 extends over 11 amino acids. The germline V gene encodes CDR1 SEHNR and CDR2 FQNEAQ (reference sequence). Trimming cost V 5 bases and J 7 bases, with 8 bases left between them. Here the CDR3 DNA reads TGTGCCAGCAGCAAGGAGAGTGGCTACACCTTC. Translation gives CASSKESGYTF.

The table lists this clonotype with a few counts. The chain combines TRBV5-4 with TRBJ1-1, with D unclear. The ends were cut back, 6 bases at V and 0 bases at J, with 12 bases in the middle. CDR1 SGHNT and CDR2 YYREEE come from the germline V gene (reference sequence). The CDR3 totals 14 residues. The CDR3 region has the DNA TGTGCCAGCACCAGATTATCGATGAACACTGAAGCTTTCTTT. Protein sequence: CASTRLSMNTEAFF.

The sample holds many counts of this clonotype. The V and J genes are TRBV12-3 or TRBV12-4 and TRBJ2-7; 9 bases fit TRBD1. The CDR3 totals 15 residues. Germline trimming cut 1 base from V and 4 bases from J; bases unmatched to any gene: 5. CDR3 in amino acids: CASSLGTGDGYEQYF. For the CDR3, the DNA is TGTGCCAGCAGTTTAGGGACAGGGGACGGTTACGAGCAGTACTTC.

There are many counts of this clonotype. The chain uses TRBV7-2 and TRBJ2-2; 8 bases align to TRBD1. This CDR3 contains 16 residues. V lost 7 bases to trimming and J lost 1 base; unmatched junction nucleotides: 8. The germline CDR1 and CDR2 sequences are SGHTA and FQGNSA. The CDR3 protein is CASTPTGGKNTGELFF. The CDR3 DNA reads TGTGCCAGCACCCCCACAGGGGGAAAGAACACCGGGGAGCTGTTTTTT.

About this clonotype itself: A much larger clone lies one base from this, so it may be a read error. V usage is TRBV7-9 and J usage is TRBJ2-7; D is unresolved. This CDR3 contains 14 residues. V lost 3 bases to trimming and J lost 3 bases, with 12 bases between them. Germline lookup yields CDR1 SEHNR and CDR2 FQNEAQ (reference sequence). The CDR3 here is CASSLDVSYYEQYF. CDR3 sequence (DNA): TGTGCCAGCAGCTTGGACGTATCTTACTACGAGCAGTACTTC.

Worth noting for this clonotype: A much larger clone is a single base away; this may be a read error. The rearrangement joins TRBV2 to TRBJ1-1, with D perhaps matching TRBD1 (5 bases). The V gene's germline CDR1 is SNHLY and CDR2 FYNNEI. CDR3 length equals 13 residues. CDR3 loop: CTSSEGSNTEAFF. Here the CDR3 DNA reads TGTACCAGCAGTGAGGGGTCGAACACTGAAGCTTTCTTT.

The chain carries TRBV7-9 and TRBJ2-4, with D unclear. V was shortened by 5 bases and J by 7 bases, with 9 bases between the two germline ends. Germline V lookup: CDR1 SEHNR, CDR2 FQNEAQ (reference sequence). This CDR3 is 12 amino acids long. This chain's CDR3 is CASSVLGNIQYF. In DNA form, the CDR3 reads TGTGCCAGCAGCGTCCTCGGGAACATTCAGTACTTC. Variable domain in full (rest from reference TRBV7-9 and TRBJ2-4): DTGVSQNPRHKITKRGQNVTFRCDPISEHNRLYWYRQTLGQGPEFLTYFQNEAQLEKSRLLSDRFSAERPKGSFSTLEIQRTEQGDSAMYLCASSVLGNIQYFGAGTRLSVL.

J is TRBJ1-1 and V is TRBV24-1; D possibly corresponds to TRBD1 (6 bases). Germline V gives CDR1 KGHDR, CDR2 SFDVKD. The CDR3 has 15 residues. Trimming removed 4 bases from V and 8 bases from J, with 19 bases in between. CDR3 DNA: TGTGCCACCAGTGAATCCAGGGGCCCACGGCCCGAAGCTTTCTTT. Its protein is CATSESRGPRPEAFF.

This clonotype was seen ten or more times. The V gene is TRBV7-8, the J gene TRBJ1-6; D not certain. Trimming stripped 5 bases from V and 5 bases from J, with 16 bases between. Germline CDR1 SGHVS, CDR2 FQNEAQ. The length of the CDR3 is 16 residues. CDR3 DNA sequence: TGTGCCAGCAGCCACGGGCGAGGGTATGATAATTCACCCCTCCACTTT. Translating it yields CASSHGRGYDNSPLHF.

The chain links TRBV20-1 to TRBJ1-2, with 12 bases fitting TRBD1. This CDR3 is built from 16 residues. V trimming: 2 bases; J trimming: 7 bases; junction bases outside the gene matches: 11. Germline CDR1 and CDR2: DFQATT and SNEGSKA (reference sequence). This CDR3 is CSARTRDRGLYGGYTF. The CDR3 nucleotides read TGCAGTGCTAGAACCCGGGACAGGGGGCTTTACGGTGGCTACACCTTC.

This clonotype occurred many times. CDR3 loop: CASSSGTTEAFF. DNA of the CDR3: TGTGCCAGCAGTTCGGGTACCACTGAAGCTTTCTTT. V and J are TRBV28 and TRBJ1-1; D is undetermined. V lost 4 bases and J lost 4, with 7 bases in between. This CDR3 is 12 amino acids long. The germline V gene has CDR1 MDHEN and CDR2 SYDVKM. Complete variable domain (other parts from reference TRBV28 and TRBJ1-1): DVKVTQSSRYLVKRTGEKVFLECVQDMDHENMFWYRQDPGLGLRLIYFSYDVKMKEKGDIPEGYSVSREKKERFSLILESASTNQTSMYLCASSSGTTEAFFGQGTRLTVV.

A few counts support this clonotype. This chain joins TRBV6-2 or TRBV6-3 and TRBJ2-3; D is unresolved. Per the germline V gene, CDR1 is MNHEY and CDR2 is SVGEGT. V was cut by 6 bases and J by 0 bases, with 16 bases left in between. The CDR3 runs to 16 residues. The chain's CDR3 is CASSHRAPLSTDTQYF. In DNA form, the CDR3 reads TGTGCCAGCAGCCACCGGGCTCCTTTAAGCACAGATACGCAGTATTTT.

This clonotype was counted many times. V usage is TRBV12-3 or TRBV12-4 and J usage is TRBJ1-4; possible D gene TRBD1, 5 bases. V gave up 6 bases and J gave up 4 bases, with 12 bases separating them. The length of the CDR3 is 14 residues. The CDR3 loop is CASSPGEVNEKLFF. CDR3 DNA: TGTGCCAGCAGCCCGGGGGAGGTTAATGAAAAACTGTTTTTT.

This clonotype was observed at least ten times. J is TRBJ2-1 and V is TRBV12-3 or TRBV12-4; 8 positions agree with TRBD2. V lost 4 bases, J lost 7 bases, and 9 bases stayed unmatched. This CDR3 is 15 amino acids long. The CDR3 loop is CASSYARGALNEQFF. The CDR3 DNA reads TGTGCCAGCAGTTACGCGCGGGGGGCCCTAAATGAGCAGTTCTTC.

This clonotype was seen ten or more times. This chain uses TRBV28 with TRBJ1-1, with D possibly TRBD1 on 6 matching bases. V was cut by 5 bases and J by 4 bases, with 17 bases left in between. Germline CDR1 and CDR2: MDHEN and SYDVKM. The CDR3 consists of 15 residues. The CDR3 region has the DNA TGTGCCAGCAGTGGGGGGGGGGCAGGGATCACTGAAGCTTTCTTT. Protein sequence: CASSGGGAGITEAFF. The full variable domain, with the rest looked up from reference TRBV28 and TRBJ1-1, is DVKVTQSSRYLVKRTGEKVFLECVQDMDHENMFWYRQDPGLGLRLIYFSYDVKMKEKGDIPEGYSVSREKKERFSLILESASTNQTSMYLCASSGGGAGITEAFFGQGTRLTVV.

The rearrangement uses TRBV29-1 and TRBJ1-2; TRBD1 might be the D (5 bases). The germline gives CDR1 SQVTM, CDR2 ANQGSEA. V lost 6 bases, J lost 3 bases, and 23 bases lay in between. The CDR3 loop spans 16 amino acids. CDR3 DNA: TGCAGCGTGACTTCCGAAGGGGCAGCATCGTACTATGGCTACACCTTC. Encoded protein: CSVTSEGAASYYGYTF.

This clonotype has just a few counts. The V and J genes are TRBV29-1 and TRBJ2-7; the match to TRBD1 covers 9 bases. Per germline, CDR1 SQVTM and CDR2 ANQGSEA. The CDR3 is made up of 17 amino acids. After removal of 3 bases from V and 3 bases from J, the junction contained 15 bases not matched to a gene. Here the CDR3 DNA reads TGCAGCGTTGAGGTTCGTTTCCAGGGACAGGGATTCTACGAGCAGTACTTC. It is translated as CSVEVRFQGQGFYEQYF.